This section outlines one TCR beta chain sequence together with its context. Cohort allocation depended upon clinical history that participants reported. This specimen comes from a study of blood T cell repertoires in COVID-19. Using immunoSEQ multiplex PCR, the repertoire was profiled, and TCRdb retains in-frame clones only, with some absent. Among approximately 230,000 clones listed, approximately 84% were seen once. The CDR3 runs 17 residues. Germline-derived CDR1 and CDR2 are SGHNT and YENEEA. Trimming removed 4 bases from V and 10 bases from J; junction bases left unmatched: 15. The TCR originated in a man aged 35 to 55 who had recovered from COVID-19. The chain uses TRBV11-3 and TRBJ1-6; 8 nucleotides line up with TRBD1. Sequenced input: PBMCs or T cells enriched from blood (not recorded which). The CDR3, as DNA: TGTGCCAGCAGCTCCTTATCCGGACAGGGAGGAGACTCACCCCTCCACTTT. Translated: CASSSLSGQGGDSPLHF.